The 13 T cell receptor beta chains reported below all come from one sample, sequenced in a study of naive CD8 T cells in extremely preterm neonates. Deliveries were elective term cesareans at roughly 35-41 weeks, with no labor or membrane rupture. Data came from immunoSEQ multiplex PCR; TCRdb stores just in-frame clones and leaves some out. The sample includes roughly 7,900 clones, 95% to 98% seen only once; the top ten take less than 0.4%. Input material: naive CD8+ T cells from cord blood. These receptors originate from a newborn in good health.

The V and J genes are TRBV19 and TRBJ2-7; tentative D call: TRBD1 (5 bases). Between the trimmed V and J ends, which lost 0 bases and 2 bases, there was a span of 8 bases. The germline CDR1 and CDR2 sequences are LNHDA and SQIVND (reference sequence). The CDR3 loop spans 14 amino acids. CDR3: CASSIEAGTYEQYF. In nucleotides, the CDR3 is TGTGCCAGTAGTATAGAGGCAGGGACCTACGAGCAGTACTTC. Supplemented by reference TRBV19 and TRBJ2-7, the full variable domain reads DGGITQSPKYLFRKEGQNVTLSCEQNLNHDAMYWYRQDPGQGLRLIYYSQIVNDFQKGDIAEGYSVSREKKESFPLTVTSAQKNPTAFYLCASSIEAGTYEQYFGPGTRLTVT.

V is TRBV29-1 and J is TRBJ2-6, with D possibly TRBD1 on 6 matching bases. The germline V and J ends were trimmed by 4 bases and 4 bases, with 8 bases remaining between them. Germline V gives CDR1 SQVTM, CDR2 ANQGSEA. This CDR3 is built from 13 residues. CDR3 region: CSVAGVGANVLTF. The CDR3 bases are TGCAGCGTTGCAGGGGTCGGGGCCAACGTCCTGACTTTC.

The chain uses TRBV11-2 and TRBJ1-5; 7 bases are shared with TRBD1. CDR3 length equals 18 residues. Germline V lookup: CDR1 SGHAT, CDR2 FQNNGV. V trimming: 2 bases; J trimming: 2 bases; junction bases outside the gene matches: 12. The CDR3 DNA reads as TGTGCCAGCAGCTTAACACACCTCACAGGGGCGGGCAATCAGCCCCAGCATTTT. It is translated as CASSLTHLTGAGNQPQHF.

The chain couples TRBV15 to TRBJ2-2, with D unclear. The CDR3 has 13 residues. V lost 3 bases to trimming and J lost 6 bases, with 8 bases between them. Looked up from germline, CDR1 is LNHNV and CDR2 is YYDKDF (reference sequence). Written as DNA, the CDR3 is TGTGCCACCAGCAGGTCGACATCCGGGGAGCTGTTTTTT. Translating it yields CATSRSTSGELFF.

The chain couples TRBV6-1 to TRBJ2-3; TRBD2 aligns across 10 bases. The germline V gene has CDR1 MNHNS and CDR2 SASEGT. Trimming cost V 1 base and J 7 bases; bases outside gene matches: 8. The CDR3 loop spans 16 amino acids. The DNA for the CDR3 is TGTGCCAGCAGTGAAGAAAAGCGGGGGGGCATATATACGCAGTATTTT. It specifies CASSEEKRGGIYTQYF.

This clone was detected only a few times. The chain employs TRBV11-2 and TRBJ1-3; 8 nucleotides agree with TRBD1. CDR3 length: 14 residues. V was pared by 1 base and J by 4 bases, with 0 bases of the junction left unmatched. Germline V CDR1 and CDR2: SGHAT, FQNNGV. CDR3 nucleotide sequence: TGTGCCAGCAGCTTAGGGACAGGGGGAAACACCATATATTTT. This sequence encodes CASSLGTGGNTIYF.

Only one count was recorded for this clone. CDR3 bases: TGTGCCAGCTCCGGCGGGGGACAAAACATTCAGTACTTC. The encoded protein is CASSGGGQNIQYF. The chain couples TRBV21-1 to TRBJ2-4; the table calls TRBD2, which could not be checked here. TRBV21-1 is shown as a pseudogene. This CDR3 is 13 amino acids long.

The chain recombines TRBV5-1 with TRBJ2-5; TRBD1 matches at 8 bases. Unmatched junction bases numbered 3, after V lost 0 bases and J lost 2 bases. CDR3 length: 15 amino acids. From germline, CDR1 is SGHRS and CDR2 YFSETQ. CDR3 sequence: CASSLGRGLQETQYF. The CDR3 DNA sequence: TGCGCCAGCAGCTTGGGCAGGGGGCTGCAAGAGACCCAGTACTTC.

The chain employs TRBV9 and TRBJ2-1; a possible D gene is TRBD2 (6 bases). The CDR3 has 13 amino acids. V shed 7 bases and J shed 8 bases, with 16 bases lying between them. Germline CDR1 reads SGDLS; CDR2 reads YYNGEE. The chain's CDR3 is CASLGQEGDEQFF. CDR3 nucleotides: TGTGCCAGCCTGGGCCAGGAGGGCGATGAGCAGTTCTTC.

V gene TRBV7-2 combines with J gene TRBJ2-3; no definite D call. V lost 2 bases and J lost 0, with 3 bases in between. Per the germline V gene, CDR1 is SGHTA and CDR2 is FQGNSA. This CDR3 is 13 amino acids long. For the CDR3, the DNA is TGTGCCAGCAGCTTACAGAGCACAGATACGCAGTATTTT. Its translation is CASSLQSTDTQYF.

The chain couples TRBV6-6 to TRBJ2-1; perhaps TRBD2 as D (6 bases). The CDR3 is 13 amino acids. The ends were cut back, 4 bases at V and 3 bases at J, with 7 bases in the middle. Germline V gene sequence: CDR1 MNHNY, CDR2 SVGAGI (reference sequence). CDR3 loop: CASSWTNYNEQFF. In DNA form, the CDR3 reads TGTGCCAGCAGTTGGACTAACTACAATGAGCAGTTCTTC.

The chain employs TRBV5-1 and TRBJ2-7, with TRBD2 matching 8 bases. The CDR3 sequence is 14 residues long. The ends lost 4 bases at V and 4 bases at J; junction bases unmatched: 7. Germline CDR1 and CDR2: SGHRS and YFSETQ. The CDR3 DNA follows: TGCGCCAGCAGCCACCCCGGCGGGGGGTACGAGCAGTACTTC. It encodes CASSHPGGGYEQYF.

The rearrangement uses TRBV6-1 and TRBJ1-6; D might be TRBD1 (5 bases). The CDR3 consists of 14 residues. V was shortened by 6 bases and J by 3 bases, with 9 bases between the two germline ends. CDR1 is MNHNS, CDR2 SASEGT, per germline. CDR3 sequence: CASRDSFYNSPLHF. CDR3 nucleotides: TGTGCCAGCAGAGACAGTTTCTATAATTCACCCCTCCACTTT.